Detailed here is one TCR beta chain. In the authors' methods: From reference gene primer amplification, estimates of nucleated cell counts were derived. The data were produced by immunoSEQ multiplex PCR, yet TCRdb's version contains in-frame clones alone and is incomplete. V and J calls and clone size come straight from that table; D and trimming were deduced from the DNA. The sample comprises under 110,000 clones, around 78% of which are singletons, and 5% to 8% rests with the top ten. V dropped 3 bases and J dropped 6 bases, with 13 bases sitting between them. The CDR3 extends over 14 amino acids. CDR1 is ENHRY and CDR2 is SYGVKD in the germline V gene. This sample stems from a study of blood T cell repertoires in COVID-19. Looking at the study overall: Sites across the United States, Italy and Spain contributed samples from acute and convalescent COVID-19.

The specimen was peripheral blood. The receptor was derived from a man older than 75 with COVID-19, enrolled during active disease. The V call is TRBV10-3, the J call TRBJ2-3; maybe TRBD2 (5 bases). Here the CDR3 DNA reads TGTGCCATCAGTGAAGAGCGGCGATCGGATACGCAGTATTTT. Its protein is CAISEERRSDTQYF.